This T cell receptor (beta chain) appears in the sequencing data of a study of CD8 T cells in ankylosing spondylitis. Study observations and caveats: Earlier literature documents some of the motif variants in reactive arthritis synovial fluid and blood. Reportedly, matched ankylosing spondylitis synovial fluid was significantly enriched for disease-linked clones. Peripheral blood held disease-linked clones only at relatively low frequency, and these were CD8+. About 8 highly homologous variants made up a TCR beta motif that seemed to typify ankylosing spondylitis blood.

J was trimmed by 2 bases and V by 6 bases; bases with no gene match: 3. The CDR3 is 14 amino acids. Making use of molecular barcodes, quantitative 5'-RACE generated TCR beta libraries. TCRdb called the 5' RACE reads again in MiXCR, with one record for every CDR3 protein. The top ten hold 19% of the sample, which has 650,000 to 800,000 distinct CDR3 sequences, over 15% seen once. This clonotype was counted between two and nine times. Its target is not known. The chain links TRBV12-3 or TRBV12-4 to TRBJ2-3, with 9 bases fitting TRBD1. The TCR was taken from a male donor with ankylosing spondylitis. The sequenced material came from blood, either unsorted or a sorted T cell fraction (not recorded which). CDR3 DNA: TGTGCCAGCAGATGGACAGGGGTCACAGATACGCAGTATTTT. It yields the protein CASRWTGVTDTQYF.